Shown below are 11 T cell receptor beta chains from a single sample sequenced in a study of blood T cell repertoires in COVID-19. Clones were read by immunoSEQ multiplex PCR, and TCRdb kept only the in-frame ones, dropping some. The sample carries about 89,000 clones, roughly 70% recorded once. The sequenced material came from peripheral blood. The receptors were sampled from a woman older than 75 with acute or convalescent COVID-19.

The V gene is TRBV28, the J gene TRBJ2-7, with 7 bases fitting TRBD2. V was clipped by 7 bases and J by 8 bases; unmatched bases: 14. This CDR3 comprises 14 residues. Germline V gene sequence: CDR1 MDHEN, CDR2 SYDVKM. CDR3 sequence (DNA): TGTGCCAGCACGACGGGGACTACGGGGGTTAAGCAGTACTTC. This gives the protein CASTTGTTGVKQYF.

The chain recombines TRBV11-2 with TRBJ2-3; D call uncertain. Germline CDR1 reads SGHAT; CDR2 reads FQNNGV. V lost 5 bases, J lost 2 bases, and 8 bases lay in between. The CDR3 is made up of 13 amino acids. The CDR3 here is CASSAVVTDTQYF. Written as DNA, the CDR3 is TGTGCCAGCAGCGCAGTGGTCACAGATACGCAGTATTTT.

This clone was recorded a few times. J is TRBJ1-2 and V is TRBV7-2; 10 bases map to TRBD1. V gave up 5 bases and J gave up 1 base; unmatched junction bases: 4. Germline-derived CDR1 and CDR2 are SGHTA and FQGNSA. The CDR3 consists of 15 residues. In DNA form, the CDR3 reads TGTGCCAGCAGCAAAGGACAGGGGGGTAACTATGGCTACACCTTC. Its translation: CASSKGQGGNYGYTF.

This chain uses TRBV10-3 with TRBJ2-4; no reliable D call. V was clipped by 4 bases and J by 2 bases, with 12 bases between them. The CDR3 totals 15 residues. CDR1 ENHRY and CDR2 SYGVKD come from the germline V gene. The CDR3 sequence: CAISAGFRTKNIQYF. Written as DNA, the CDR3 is TGTGCCATCAGTGCAGGATTCAGAACCAAAAACATTCAGTACTTC.

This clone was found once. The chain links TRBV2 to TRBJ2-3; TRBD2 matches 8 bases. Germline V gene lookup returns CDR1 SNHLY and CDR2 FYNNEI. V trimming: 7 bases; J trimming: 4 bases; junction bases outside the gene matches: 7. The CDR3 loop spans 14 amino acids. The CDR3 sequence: CASTVRGGPDTQYF. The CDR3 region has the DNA TGTGCCAGCACGGTACGGGGGGGCCCAGATACGCAGTATTTT.

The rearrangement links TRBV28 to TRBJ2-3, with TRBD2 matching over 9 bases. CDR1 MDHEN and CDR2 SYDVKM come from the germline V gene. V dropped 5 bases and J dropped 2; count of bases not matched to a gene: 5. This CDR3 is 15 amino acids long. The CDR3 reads CASSLAGPLTDTQYF. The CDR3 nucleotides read TGTGCCAGCAGTCTAGCGGGGCCGCTCACAGATACGCAGTATTTT.

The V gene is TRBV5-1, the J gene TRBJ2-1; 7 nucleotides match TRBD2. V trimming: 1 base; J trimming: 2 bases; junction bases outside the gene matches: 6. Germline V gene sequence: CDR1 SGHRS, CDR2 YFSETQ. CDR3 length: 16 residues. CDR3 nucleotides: TGCGCCAGCAGCTTGAACGGGGGGATTACCTACAATGAGCAGTTCTTC. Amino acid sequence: CASSLNGGITYNEQFF.

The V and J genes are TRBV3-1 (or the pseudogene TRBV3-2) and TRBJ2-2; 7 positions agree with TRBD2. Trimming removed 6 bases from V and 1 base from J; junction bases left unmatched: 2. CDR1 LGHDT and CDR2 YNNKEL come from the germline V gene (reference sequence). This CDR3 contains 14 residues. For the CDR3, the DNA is TGTGCCAGCAGTGGGGGGGTGAACACCGGGGAGCTGTTTTTT. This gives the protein CASSGGVNTGELFF.

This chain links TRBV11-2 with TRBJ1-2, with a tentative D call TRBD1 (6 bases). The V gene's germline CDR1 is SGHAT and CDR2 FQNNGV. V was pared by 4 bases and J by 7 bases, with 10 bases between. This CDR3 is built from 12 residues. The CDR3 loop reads CASSSDRFGYTF. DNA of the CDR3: TGTGCCAGCAGCTCCGACAGGTTTGGCTACACCTTC.

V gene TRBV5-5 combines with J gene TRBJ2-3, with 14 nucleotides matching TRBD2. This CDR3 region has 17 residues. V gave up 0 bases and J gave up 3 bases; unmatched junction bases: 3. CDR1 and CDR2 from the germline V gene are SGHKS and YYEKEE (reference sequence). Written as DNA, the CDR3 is TGTGCCAGCAGCTTGGCGTGGACTAGCGGGGGGACAGATACGCAGTATTTT. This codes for CASSLAWTSGGTDTQYF.

DNA for the CDR3: TGTGCCAGCAGTGAGGACAGGGGGGGCTACGAGCAGTACTTC. Translation: CASSEDRGGYEQYF. The chain combines TRBV6-1 with TRBJ2-7; 10 bases align to TRBD1. CDR3 length: 14 residues. Germline V gives CDR1 MNHNS, CDR2 SASEGT. J gave up 3 bases and V 3 bases, and 2 bases lay outside the gene matches.